This T cell receptor beta chain was sequenced in a study of Graves' ophthalmopathy and Graves' hyperthyroidism. As for the study in general: Peripheral blood was collected at initial diagnosis, before any treatment. Findings of the study overall: Discrimination between ophthalmopathy and stable hyperthyroidism by a 13-signature model showed 87.88% sensitivity and 70% to 82% specificity. A majority of expanded thyroid clonotypes exceeding 0.001 frequency were likewise present in blood.

In this sample, this clonotype turned up many times. Its antigen is still unknown. TCR beta CDR3 amplification used RNA transcripts. First-round RT-PCR relied on HTBI primers, and a second-round multiplex PCR came next. TCRdb independently ran MiXCR on the multiplex PCR reads; one entry per CDR3 protein. The data show about 640,000 distinct CDR3 sequences, over 40% seen once. No donor had other autoimmune disease, uncontrolled infection, pregnancy or lactation. Sequenced material: peripheral blood. This sequence originates from an adult man with Graves' ophthalmopathy.

The CDR3: CASSYSGYNQPQHF. CDR3 DNA sequence: TGTGCCAGCAGTTACTCAGGCTACAATCAGCCCCAGCATTTT. The J gene is TRBJ1-5, the V gene TRBV12-3 or TRBV12-4; D remains unclear. The CDR3 length is 14 residues. Trimming shortened V by 4 bases and J by 3 bases, and 10 bases separated the two germline ends.